This TCR beta chain was profiled in a study of blood T cell repertoires in COVID-19. Sequencing was performed with immunoSEQ multiplex PCR; in TCRdb, only in-frame clones are kept and a portion is missing. The sample includes approximately 36,000 clones, about nine tenths of them seen just once. V lost 6 bases and J lost 1, with 3 bases in between. The CDR3 length is 11 residues. The sample consisted of peripheral blood. The rearrangement links TRBV12-3 or TRBV12-4 to TRBJ1-1; D is uncertain. This TCR derives from a man in his 60s with acute or convalescent COVID-19. The CDR3 reads CASSSNTEAFF. The CDR3 DNA is TGTGCCAGCAGCTCGAACACTGAAGCTTTCTTT.